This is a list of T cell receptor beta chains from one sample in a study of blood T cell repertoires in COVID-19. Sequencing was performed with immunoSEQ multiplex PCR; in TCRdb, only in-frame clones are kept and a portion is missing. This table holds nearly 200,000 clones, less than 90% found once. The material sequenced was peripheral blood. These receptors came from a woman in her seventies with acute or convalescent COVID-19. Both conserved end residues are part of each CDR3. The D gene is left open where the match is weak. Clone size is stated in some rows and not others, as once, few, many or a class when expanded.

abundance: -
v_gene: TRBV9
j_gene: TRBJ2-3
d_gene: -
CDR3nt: TGTGCCAGCAGCGTAGCGGGGGGCGATGGAACAGATACGCAGTATTTT
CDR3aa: CASSVAGGDGTDTQYF

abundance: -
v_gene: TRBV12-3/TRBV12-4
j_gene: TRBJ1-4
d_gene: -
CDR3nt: TGTGCCAGCACTGGTTTGCGTGAAAAACTGTTTTTT
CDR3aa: CASTGLREKLFF

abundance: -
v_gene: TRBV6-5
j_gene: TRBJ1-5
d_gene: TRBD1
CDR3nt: TGTGCCAGCAGTTACTCGGGACAGTACAATCAGCCCCAGCATTTT
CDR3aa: CASSYSGQYNQPQHF

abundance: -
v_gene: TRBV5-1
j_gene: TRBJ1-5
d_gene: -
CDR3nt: TGCGCCAGCAGCCAGGGGACGGGAGGCCAGCCCCAGCATTTT
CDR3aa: CASSQGTGGQPQHF

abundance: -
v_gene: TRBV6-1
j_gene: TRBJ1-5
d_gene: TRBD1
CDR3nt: TGTGCCAGCAGTGGACAGGGCGAGCTCGGCAATCAGCCCCAGCATTTT
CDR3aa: CASSGQGELGNQPQHF

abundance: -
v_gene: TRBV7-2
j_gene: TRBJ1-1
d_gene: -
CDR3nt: TGTGCCAGCAGCTTCTCAGGGATTCCAGAAGCTTTCTTT
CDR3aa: CASSFSGIPEAFF

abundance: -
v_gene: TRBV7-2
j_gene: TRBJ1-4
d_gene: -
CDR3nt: TGTGCCAGCAGCCTCGCGCAAGCTCTAAATGAAAAACTGTTTTTT
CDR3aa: CASSLAQALNEKLFF

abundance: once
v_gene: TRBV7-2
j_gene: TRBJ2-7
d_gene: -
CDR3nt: TGTGCCAGCAGCTTAGTCACTGCGTACGAGCAGTACTTC
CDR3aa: CASSLVTAYEQYF

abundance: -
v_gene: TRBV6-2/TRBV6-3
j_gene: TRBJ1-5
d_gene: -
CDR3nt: TGTGCCAGCAGTTACTCTGCGGGGGTTGGGAGCAATCAGCCCCAGCATTTT
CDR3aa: CASSYSAGVGSNQPQHF

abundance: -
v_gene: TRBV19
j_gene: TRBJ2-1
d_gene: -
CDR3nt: TGTGCCAGTAGTGACGGCGGGACAGTGGATGAGCAGTTCTTC
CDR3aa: CASSDGGTVDEQFF

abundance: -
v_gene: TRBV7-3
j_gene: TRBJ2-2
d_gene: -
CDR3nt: TGTGCCAGCAGCTTAACGGCTGCTGGAGACACCGGGGAGCTGTTTTTT
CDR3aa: CASSLTAAGDTGELFF

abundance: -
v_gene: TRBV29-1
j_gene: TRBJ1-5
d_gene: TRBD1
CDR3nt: TGCAGCGTCGGGACAGGGGGCAATCAGCCCCAGCATTTT
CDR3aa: CSVGTGGNQPQHF

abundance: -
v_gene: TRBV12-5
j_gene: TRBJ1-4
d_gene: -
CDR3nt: TGTGCTAGTGGTTCAGGGGCAACTAATGAAAAACTGTTTTTT
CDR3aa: CASGSGATNEKLFF

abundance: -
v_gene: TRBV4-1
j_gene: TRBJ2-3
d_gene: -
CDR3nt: TGCGCCAGCAGCCAGCCTCAGGGGATAAATACGCAGTATTTT
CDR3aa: CASSQPQGINTQYF

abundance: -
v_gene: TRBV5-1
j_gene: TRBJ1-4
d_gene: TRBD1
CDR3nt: TGCGCCAGCAGCTCTCATCCTTCATCGGGACAGGGTACCTCCGATGAAAAACTGTTTTTT
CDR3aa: CASSSHPSSGQGTSDEKLFF

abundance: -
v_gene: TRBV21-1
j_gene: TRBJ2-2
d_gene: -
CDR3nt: TGTGCCAGCAGCGTGCGACCGGGACAGGGTGTGCACACCGGGGAGCTGTTTTTT
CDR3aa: CASSVRPGQGVHTGELFF

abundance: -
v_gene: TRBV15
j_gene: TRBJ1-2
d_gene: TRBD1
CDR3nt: TGTGCCACCAGCAGAGCCGGGACAGGGGCTAACTATGGCTACACCTTC
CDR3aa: CATSRAGTGANYGYTF

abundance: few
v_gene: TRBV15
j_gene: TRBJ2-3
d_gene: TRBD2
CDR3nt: TGTGCCACCAGCTCTAGACTAGCGGGATTAGGAAATACGCAGTATTTT
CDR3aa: CATSSRLAGLGNTQYF

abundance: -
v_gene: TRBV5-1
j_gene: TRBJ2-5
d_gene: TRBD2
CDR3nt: TGCGCCAGCAGCAGACAGACTAGCGGGAGTTATGAGACCCAGTACTTC
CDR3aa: CASSRQTSGSYETQYF

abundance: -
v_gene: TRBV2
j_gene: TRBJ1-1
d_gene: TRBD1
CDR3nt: TGTGCCAGCAGTGGACAGGGGGCCGGGACTGAAGCTTTCTTT
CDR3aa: CASSGQGAGTEAFF

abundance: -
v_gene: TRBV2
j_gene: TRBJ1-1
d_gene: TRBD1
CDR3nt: TGTGCCAGCAGTGGACAGGGGATGAACACTGAAGCTTTCTTT
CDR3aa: CASSGQGMNTEAFF

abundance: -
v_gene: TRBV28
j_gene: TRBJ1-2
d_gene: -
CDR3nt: TGTGCCAGCAGTTGGGGAGAGTATGGCTACACCTTC
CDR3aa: CASSWGEYGYTF

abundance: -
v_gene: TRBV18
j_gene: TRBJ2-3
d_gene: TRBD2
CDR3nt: TGTGCCAGCTCACCAGTACTAGCGGGGGGGCCTGGGACTACAGATACGCAGTATTTT
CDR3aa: CASSPVLAGGPGTTDTQYF

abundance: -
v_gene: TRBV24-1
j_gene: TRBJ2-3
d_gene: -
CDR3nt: TGTGCCCCCGGGGAGAGAGGCACAGATACGCAGTATTTT
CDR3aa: CAPGERGTDTQYF

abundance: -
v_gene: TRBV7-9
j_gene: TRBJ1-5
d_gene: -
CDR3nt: TGTGCCAGCACTCGGGGGGGGGCTCAGCCCCAGCATTTT
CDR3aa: CASTRGGAQPQHF

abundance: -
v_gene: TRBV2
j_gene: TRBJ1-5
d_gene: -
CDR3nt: TGTGCCAGCAGGGAGGGACCTTTGCCCAATCAGCCCCAGCATTTT
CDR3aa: CASREGPLPNQPQHF

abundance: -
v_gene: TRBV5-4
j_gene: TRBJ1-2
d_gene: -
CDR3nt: TGTGCCAGCAGCTCAGGACCGACCCGGGGGTATGGCTACACCTTC
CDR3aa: CASSSGPTRGYGYTF

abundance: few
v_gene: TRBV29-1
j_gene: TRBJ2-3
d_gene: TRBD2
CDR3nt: TGCAGCGTTGTAGGGACTAGCCCGGGATTCACAGATACGCAGTATTTT
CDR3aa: CSVVGTSPGFTDTQYF

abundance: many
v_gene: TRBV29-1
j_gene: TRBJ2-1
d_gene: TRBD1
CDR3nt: TGCAGCGCCCTTGGACAGGGGGCCTACAATGAGCAGTTCTTC
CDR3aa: CSALGQGAYNEQFF

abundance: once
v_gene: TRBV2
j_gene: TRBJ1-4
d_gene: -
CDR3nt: TGTGCCAGCAGTGACCATTTGGGACACGGAAATGAAAAACTGTTTTTT
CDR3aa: CASSDHLGHGNEKLFF

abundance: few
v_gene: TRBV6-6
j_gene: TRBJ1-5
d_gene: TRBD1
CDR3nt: TGTGCCAGCGGTGGGACAGGGCTGAACAATCAGCCCCAGCATTTT
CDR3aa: CASGGTGLNNQPQHF

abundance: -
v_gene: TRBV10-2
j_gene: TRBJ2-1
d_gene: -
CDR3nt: TGCGCCAGCAGTCGGGTCGGCGGCAGCACCCTTAGTAGTTACAATGAGCAGTTCTTC
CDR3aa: CASSRVGGSTLSSYNEQFF

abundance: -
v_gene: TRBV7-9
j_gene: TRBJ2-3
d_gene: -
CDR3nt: TGTGCCAGCAGCTCAACCACCCAGAGCACAGATACGCAGTATTTT
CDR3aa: CASSSTTQSTDTQYF

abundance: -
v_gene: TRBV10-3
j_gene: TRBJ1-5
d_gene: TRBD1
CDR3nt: TGTGCCATCAGTGAAGGACAGGGGGATAGACAGCCCCAGCATTTT
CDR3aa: CAISEGQGDRQPQHF

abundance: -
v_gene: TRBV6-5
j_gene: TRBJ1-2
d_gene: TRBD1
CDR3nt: TGTGCCAGCAGTTATACAGGGGCTGACTATGGCTACACCTTC
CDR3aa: CASSYTGADYGYTF

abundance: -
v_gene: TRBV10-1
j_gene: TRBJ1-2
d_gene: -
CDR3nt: TGCGCCAGCAGTGGGACGACAGGAGGTGGCTACACCTTC
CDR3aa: CASSGTTGGGYTF

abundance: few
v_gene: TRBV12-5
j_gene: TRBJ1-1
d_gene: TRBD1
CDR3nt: TGTGCTAGTGGGACTGACAGGGTGAACACTGAAGCTTTCTTT
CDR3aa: CASGTDRVNTEAFF

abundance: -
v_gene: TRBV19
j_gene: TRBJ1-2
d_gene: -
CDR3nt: TGTGCCAGCCTCGGGGGGGGCGCGTGGTATGGCTACACCTTC
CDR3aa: CASLGGGAWYGYTF

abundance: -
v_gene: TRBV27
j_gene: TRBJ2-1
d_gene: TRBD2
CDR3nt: TGTGCCAGCAGTTTAAACGGCGGGGGCTCCTACAATGAGCAGTTCTTC
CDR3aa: CASSLNGGGSYNEQFF

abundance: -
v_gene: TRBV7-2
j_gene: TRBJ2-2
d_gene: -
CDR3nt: TGTGCCAGCAGCGAGAATGTAGTCCCTGGGGAGCTGTTTTTT
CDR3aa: CASSENVVPGELFF

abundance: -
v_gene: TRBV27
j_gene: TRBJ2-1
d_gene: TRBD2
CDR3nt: TGTGCCAGCATAGCTAGCGGGAGTCGGGATGAGCAGTTCTTC
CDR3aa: CASIASGSRDEQFF

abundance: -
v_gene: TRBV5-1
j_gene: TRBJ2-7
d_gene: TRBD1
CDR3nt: TGCGCCAGCAGCTTAGACAGGGGTCTCTACGAGCAGTACTTC
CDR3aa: CASSLDRGLYEQYF

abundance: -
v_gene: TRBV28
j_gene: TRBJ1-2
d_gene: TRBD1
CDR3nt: TGTGCCAGCAGTTTCCCCTTCGGGACAGGGGATAACTATGGCTACACCTTC
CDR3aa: CASSFPFGTGDNYGYTF

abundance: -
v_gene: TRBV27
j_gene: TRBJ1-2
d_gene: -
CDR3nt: TGTGCCAGCAGGCGGGGCATCTATGGCTACACCTTC
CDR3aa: CASRRGIYGYTF

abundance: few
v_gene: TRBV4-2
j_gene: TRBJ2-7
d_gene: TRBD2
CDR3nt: TGTGCCAGCAGCCAAGAGGAGACTAGCGGATACGAGCAGTACTTC
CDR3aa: CASSQEETSGYEQYF

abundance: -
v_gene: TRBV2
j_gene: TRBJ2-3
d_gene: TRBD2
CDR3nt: TGTGCCAGCAGTGAAATCCTAGCGGGGGGCTCAGATACGCAGTATTTT
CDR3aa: CASSEILAGGSDTQYF

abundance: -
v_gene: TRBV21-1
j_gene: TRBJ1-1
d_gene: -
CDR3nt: TGTGCCAGCAGCATACACAACACTGAAGCTTTCTTT
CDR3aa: CASSIHNTEAFF

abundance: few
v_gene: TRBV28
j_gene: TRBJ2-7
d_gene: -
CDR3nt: TGTGCCAGCAGTCCGCCGCGCGGAGGGCAGTACTTC
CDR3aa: CASSPPRGGQYF

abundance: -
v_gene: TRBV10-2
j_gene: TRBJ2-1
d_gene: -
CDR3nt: TGCGCCAGCAGGGAAGACTTGTTCTCCTACAATGAGCAGTTCTTC
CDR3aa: CASREDLFSYNEQFF

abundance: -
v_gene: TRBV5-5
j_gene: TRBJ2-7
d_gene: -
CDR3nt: TGTGCCAGCAGCTTAGGGGGCTACGAGCAGTACTTC
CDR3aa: CASSLGGYEQYF

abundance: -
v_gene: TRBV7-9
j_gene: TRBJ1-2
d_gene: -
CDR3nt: TGTGCCAGCAGCCCGGACGAGGGGAGGGGAGGCTACACCTTC
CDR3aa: CASSPDEGRGGYTF

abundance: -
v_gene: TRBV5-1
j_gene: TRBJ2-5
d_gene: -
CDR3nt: TGCGCCAGCAGCTTGGTGAGCGGGCAAGAGACCCAGTACTTC
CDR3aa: CASSLVSGQETQYF

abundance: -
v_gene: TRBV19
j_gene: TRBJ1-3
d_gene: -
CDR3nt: TGTGCCAGTGCGCGACAGAGCCTCTCTGGAAACACCATATATTTT
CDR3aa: CASARQSLSGNTIYF

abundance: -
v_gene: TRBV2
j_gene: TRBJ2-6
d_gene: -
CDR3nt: TGTGCCAGCAGTGAAGTTATGGCACCTGGGGCCAACGTCCTGACTTTC
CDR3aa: CASSEVMAPGANVLTF

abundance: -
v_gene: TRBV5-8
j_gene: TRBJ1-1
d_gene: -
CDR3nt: TGTGCCAGCAGCCTGATGGGAGGGAAGGGCCGTACGAACACTGAAGCTTTCTTT
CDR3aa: CASSLMGGKGRTNTEAFF

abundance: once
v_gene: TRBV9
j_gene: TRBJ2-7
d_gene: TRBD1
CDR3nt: TGTGCCAGCAGCGTAGGGGTGACAGGGTCCTACGAGCAGTACTTC
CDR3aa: CASSVGVTGSYEQYF